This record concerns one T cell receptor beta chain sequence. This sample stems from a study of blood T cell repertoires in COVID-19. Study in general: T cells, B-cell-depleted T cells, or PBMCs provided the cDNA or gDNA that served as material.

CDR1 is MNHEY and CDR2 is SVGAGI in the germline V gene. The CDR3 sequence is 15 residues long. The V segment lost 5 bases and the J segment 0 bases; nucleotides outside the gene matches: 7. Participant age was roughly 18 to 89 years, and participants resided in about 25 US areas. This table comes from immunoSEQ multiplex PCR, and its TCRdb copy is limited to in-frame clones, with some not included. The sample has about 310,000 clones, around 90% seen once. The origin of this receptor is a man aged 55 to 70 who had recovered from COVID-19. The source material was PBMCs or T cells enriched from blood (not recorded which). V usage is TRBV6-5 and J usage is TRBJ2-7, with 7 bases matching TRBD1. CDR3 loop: CASSPRQGISYEQYF. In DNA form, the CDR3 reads TGTGCCAGCAGTCCGAGACAGGGTATCTCCTACGAGCAGTACTTC.